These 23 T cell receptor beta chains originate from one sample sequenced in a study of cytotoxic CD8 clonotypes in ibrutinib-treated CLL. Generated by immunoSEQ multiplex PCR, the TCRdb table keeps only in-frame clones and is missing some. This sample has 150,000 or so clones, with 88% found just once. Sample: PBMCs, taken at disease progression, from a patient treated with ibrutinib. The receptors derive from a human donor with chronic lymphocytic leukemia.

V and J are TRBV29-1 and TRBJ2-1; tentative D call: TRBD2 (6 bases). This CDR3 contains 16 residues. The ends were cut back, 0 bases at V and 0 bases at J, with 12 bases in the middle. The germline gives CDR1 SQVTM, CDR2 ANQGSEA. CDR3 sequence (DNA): TGCAGCGTTGAAGATGGGCGGGGTCGCTCCTACAATGAGCAGTTCTTC. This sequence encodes CSVEDGRGRSYNEQFF.

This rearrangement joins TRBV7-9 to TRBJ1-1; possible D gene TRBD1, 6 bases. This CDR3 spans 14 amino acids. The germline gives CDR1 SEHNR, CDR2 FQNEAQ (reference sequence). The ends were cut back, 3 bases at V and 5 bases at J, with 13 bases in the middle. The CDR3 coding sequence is TGTGCCAGCAGCTTTGAGGGGGGCGGGACTGAAGCTTTCTTT. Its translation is CASSFEGGGTEAFF.

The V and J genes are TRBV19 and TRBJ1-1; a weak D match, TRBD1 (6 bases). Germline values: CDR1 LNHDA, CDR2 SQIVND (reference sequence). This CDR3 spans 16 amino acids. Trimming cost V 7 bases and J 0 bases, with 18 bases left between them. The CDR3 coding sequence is TGTGCCAGTACCATTAGGGGGGGGCCCTTGAACACTGAAGCTTTCTTT. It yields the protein CASTIRGGPLNTEAFF.

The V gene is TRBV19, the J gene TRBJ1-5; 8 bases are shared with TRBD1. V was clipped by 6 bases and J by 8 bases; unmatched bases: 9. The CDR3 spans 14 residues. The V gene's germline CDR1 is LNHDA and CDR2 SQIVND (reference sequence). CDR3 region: CASRRTGSAEPQHF. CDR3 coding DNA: TGTGCCAGTAGAAGGACAGGGTCTGCGGAGCCCCAGCATTTT.

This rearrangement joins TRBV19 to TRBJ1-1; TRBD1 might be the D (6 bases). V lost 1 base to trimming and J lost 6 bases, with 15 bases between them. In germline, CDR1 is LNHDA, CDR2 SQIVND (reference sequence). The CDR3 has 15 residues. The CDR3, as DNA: TGTGCCAGTAGTATAGTGCGGGGGGCAGACGCTGAAGCTTTCTTT. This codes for CASSIVRGADAEAFF.

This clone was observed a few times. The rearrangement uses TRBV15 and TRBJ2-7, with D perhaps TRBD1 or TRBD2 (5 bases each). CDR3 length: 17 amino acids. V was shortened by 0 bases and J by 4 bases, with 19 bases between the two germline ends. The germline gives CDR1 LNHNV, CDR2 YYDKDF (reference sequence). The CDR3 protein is CATSRDGAGRLPYEQYF. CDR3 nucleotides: TGTGCCACCAGCAGAGATGGAGCAGGGAGATTGCCGTACGAGCAGTACTTC. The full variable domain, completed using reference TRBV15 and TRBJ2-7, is DAMVIQNPRYQVTQFGKPVTLSCSQTLNHNVMYWYQQKSSQAPKLLFHYYDKDFNNEADTPDNFQSRRPNTSFCFLDIRSPGLGDTAMYLCATSRDGAGRLPYEQYFGPGTRLTVT.

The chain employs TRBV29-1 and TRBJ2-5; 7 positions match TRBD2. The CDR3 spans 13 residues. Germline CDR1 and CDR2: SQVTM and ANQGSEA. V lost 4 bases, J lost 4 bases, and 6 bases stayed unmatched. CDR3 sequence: CSVGEGMGETQYF. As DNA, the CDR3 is TGCAGCGTTGGGGAGGGGATGGGAGAGACCCAGTACTTC.

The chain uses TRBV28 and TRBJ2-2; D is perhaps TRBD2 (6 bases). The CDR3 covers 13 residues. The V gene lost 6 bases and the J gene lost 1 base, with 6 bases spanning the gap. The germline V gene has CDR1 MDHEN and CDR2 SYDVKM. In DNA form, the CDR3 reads TGTGCCAGCAGGGGAGGGAACACCGGGGAGCTGTTTTTT. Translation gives CASRGGNTGELFF.

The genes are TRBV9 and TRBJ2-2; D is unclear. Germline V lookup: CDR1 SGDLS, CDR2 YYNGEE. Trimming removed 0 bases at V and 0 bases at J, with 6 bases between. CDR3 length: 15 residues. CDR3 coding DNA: TGTGCCAGCAGCGTAGACACATCGAACACCGGGGAGCTGTTTTTT. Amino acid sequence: CASSVDTSNTGELFF.

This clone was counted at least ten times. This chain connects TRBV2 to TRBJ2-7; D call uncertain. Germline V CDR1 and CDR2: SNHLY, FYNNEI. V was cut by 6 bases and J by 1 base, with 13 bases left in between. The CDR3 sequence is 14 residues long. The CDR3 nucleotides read TGTGCCAGCAGCCCCAACCCAGCTTCCTACGAGCAGTACTTC. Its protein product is CASSPNPASYEQYF.

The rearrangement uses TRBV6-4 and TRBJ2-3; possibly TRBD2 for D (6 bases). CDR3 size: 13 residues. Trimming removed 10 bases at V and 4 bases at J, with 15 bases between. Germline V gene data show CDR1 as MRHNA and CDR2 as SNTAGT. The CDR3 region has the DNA TGTGCCACCAGGAGTAGCGGATCAGATACGCAGTATTTT. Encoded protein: CATRSSGSDTQYF.

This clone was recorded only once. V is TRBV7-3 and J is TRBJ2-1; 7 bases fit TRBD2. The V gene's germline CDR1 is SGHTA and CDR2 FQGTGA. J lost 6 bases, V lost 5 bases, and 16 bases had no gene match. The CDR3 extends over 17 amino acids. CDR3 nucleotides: TGTGCCAGCAGCCCTTCCCGGCGGGCTAGCGGAGCCAATGAGCAGTTCTTC. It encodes CASSPSRRASGANEQFF.

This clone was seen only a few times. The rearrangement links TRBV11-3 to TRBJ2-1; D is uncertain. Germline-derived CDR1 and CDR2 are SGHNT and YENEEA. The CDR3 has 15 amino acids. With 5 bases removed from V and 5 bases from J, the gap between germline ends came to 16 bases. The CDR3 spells CASSDPAPRDNEQFF. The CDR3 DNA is TGTGCCAGCAGCGACCCGGCCCCACGGGACAATGAGCAGTTCTTC.

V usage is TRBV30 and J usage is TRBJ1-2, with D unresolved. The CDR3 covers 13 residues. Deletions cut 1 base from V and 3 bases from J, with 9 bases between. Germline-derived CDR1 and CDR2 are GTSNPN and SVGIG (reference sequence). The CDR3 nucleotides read TGTGCCTGGAGTGAGGGAGAGGACTATGGCTACACCTTC. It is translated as CAWSEGEDYGYTF.

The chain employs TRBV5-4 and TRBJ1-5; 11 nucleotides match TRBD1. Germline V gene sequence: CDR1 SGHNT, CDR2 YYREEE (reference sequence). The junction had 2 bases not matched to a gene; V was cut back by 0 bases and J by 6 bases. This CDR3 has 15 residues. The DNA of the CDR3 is TGTGCCAGCAGCTTGGGGGGGACAGGGGGTCAGCCCCAGCATTTT. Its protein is CASSLGGTGGQPQHF.

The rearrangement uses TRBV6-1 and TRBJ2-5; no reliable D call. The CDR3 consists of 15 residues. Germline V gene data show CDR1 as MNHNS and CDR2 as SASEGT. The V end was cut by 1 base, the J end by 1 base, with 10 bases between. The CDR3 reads CASSEVGRRQETQYF. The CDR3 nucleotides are TGTGCCAGCAGTGAAGTTGGCAGGCGCCAAGAGACCCAGTACTTC.

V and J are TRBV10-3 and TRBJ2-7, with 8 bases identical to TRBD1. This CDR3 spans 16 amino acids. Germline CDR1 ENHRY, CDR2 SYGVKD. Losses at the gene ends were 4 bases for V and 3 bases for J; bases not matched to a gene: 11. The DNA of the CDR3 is TGTGCCATCAGTGCGACGCCGGGACAGGAGAACTACGAGCAGTACTTC. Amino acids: CAISATPGQENYEQYF.

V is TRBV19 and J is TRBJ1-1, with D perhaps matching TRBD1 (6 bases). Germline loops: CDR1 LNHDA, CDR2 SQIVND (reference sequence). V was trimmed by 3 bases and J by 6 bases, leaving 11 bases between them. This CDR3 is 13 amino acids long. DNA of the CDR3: TGTGCCAGTAGTATCACAGGGAAGGCTGAAGCTTTCTTT. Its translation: CASSITGKAEAFF.

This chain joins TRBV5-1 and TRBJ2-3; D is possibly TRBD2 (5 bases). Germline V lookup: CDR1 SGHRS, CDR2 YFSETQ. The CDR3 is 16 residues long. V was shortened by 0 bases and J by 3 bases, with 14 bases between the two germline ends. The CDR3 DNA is TGCGCCAGCAGCTTGGCCGCGGGCCCTGGGACAGATACGCAGTATTTT. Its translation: CASSLAAGPGTDTQYF.

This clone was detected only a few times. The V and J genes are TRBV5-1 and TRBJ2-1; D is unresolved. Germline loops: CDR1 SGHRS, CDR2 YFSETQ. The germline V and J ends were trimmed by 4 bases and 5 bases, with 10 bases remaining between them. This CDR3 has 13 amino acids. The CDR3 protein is CASSDSLNNEQFF. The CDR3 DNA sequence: TGCGCCAGCAGCGATTCACTGAACAATGAGCAGTTCTTC.

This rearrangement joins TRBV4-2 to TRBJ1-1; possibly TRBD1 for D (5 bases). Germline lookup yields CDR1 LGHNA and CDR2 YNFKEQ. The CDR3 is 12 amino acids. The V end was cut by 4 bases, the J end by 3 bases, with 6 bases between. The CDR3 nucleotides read TGTGCCAGCAGCCGCAGGGACACTGAAGCTTTCTTT. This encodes CASSRRDTEAFF.

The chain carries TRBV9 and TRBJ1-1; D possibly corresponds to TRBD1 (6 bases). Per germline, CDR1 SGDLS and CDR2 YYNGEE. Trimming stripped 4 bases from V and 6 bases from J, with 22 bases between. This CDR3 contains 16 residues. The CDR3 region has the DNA TGTGCCAGCAGCCCACTCCAGGAAGGGGGAGCTCCTGAAGCTTTCTTT. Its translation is CASSPLQEGGAPEAFF.

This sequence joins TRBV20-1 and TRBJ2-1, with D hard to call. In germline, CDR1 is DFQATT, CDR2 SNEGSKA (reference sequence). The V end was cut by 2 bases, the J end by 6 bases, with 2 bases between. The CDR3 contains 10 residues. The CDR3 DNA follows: TGCAGTGCTAGATCCAATGAGCAGTTCTTC. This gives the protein CSARSNEQFF.